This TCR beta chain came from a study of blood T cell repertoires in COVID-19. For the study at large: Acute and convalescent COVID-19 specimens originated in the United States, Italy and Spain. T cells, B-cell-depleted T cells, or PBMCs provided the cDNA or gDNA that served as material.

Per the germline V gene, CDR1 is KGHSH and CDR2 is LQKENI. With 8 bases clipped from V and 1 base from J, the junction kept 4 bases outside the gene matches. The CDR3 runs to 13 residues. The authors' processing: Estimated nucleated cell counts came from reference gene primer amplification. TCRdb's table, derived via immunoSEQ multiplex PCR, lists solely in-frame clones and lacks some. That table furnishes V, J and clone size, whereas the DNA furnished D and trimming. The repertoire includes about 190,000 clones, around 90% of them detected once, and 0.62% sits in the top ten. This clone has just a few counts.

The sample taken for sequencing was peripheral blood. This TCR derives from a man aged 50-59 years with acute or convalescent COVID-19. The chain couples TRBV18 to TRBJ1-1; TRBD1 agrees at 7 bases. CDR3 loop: CASQQGKNTEAFF. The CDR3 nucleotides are TGTGCCAGCCAACAGGGGAAGAACACTGAAGCTTTCTTT.